Shown below are 8 T cell receptor beta chains from a single sample sequenced in a study of a mutant IDH1 vaccine in newly diagnosed glioma. Sequencing was performed with immunoSEQ multiplex PCR; in TCRdb, only in-frame clones are kept and a portion is missing. This sample has roughly 60,000 clones; around 84% occur once, and the top ten carry approximately 3.8%. Time point specified: week 23, last vaccination. A single vaccine dose contained 300 ug of mutant IDH1 20-mer peptide, and topical imiquimod was used with it. No antigen is known for these receptors. Sequenced here: PBMCs, sampled from a glioma patient whose treatment included an IDH1 peptide vaccine. These receptors came from a man aged 25-40 years with glioma.

The chain couples TRBV28 to TRBJ1-2; D possibly corresponds to TRBD1 (5 bases). Per germline, CDR1 MDHEN and CDR2 SYDVKM. CDR3 length equals 12 residues. V lost 5 bases and J 4 bases, leaving 8 bases between the germline ends. The CDR3 loop is CASSVTGYGYTF. CDR3 coding DNA: TGTGCCAGCAGTGTAACAGGCTATGGCTACACCTTC.

The chain couples TRBV7-2 to TRBJ1-6; 8 nucleotides line up with TRBD1. The J segment lost 12 bases and the V segment lost 1 base, leaving 2 bases of the junction unmatched. This CDR3 is 13 amino acids long. Germline V CDR1 and CDR2: SGHTA, FQGNSA. CDR3: CASSLGQGLPLHF. CDR3 bases: TGTGCCAGCAGCTTAGGACAGGGGCTACCCCTCCACTTT.

This sequence joins TRBV10-2 and TRBJ1-5; D is ambiguous. Germline CDR1 WSHSY, CDR2 SAAADI. V was trimmed by 4 bases and J by 7 bases, leaving 11 bases between them. The CDR3 covers 13 residues. The CDR3 DNA reads TGCGCCAGCAGTGTAACCCCCTCGCAGCCCCAGCATTTT. Translated, it gives CASSVTPSQPQHF.

Note on this clone: This sample also contains other DNA sequences that code for the same CDR3. The genes are TRBV7-6 and TRBJ1-2; 9 bases match TRBD1. The CDR3 has 13 amino acids. Per the germline V gene, CDR1 is SGHVS and CDR2 is FNYEAQ. Germline trimming cut 5 bases from V and 8 bases from J; bases unmatched to any gene: 6. The CDR3 sequence: CASSPRQGEGYTF. CDR3 nucleotide sequence: TGTGCCAGCAGCCCTAGACAGGGGGAGGGCTACACCTTC. Combining the CDR3 with reference TRBV7-6 and TRBJ1-2 gives the whole variable domain GAGVSQSPRYKVTKRGQDVALRCDPISGHVSLYWYRQALGQGPEFLTYFNYEAQQDKSGLPNDRFSAERPEGSISTLTIQRTEQRDSAMYRCASSPRQGEGYTFGSGTRLTVV.

This chain links TRBV5-4 with TRBJ2-5; D not resolved. This CDR3 has 14 residues. Per germline, CDR1 SGHNT and CDR2 YYREEE (reference sequence). Trimming took off 0 bases at V and 1 base at J, with 7 bases between the two ends. CDR3: CASSLGQVQETQYF. In nucleotides, the CDR3 is TGTGCCAGCAGCTTGGGCCAGGTCCAAGAGACCCAGTACTTC.

The chain is built from TRBV6-5 and TRBJ1-2, with unresolved D. This CDR3 region has 13 residues. V shed 0 bases and J shed 8 bases, with 10 bases lying between them. From germline, CDR1 is MNHEY and CDR2 SVGAGI. The CDR3 bases are TGTGCCAGCAGTTACTCGAAATCGGGGGGCTACACCTTC. This codes for CASSYSKSGGYTF.

The J gene is TRBJ2-5, the V gene TRBV18, with unresolved D. Trimming shortened V by 2 bases and J by 5 bases, and 3 bases separated the two germline ends. Germline assignment: CDR1 KGHSH and CDR2 LQKENI. CDR3 size: 11 residues. DNA for the CDR3: TGTGCCAGCTCACCAAGGGAGACCCAGTACTTC. Translated: CASSPRETQYF.

The chain employs TRBV30 and TRBJ2-7, with 9 bases matching TRBD2. The germline CDR1 and CDR2 sequences are GTSNPN and SVGIG (reference sequence). There are 14 residues in the CDR3. V lost 0 bases, J lost 3 bases, and 3 bases stayed unmatched. The DNA for the CDR3 is TGTGCCTGGAGTGTTCTTAGCGGGGGCTACGAGCAGTACTTC. This gives the protein CAWSVLSGGYEQYF.